This T cell receptor (beta chain) emerged from a study of cytomegalovirus exposure and HLA in healthy donors. Turning to the study itself: Early on, a data release was issued that held some 91 million unique TCRs from HLA-typed donors.

This clone was seen a handful of times. Its antigen is undetermined. PCR was performed using 60 Vbeta and 13 Jbeta primers. TCRdb's copy holds only in-frame clones and misses some; the assay was immunoSEQ multiplex PCR. The sample consists of some 190,000 clones, roughly 77% of them appearing once. Germline V gene data show CDR1 as MNHNY and CDR2 as SVGAGI (reference sequence). V was shortened by 3 bases and J by 2 bases, with 14 bases between the two germline ends. The CDR3 runs 16 residues. Study outcomes and limitations: In a later analysis, productive TCRs from donors in an Asian-associated ancestry cluster reportedly carried fewer N-insertions than the cohort mean. A link between a missense DCLRE1C variant and TCR beta V- and J-gene trimming emerged from a later analysis. Among CMV-associated TCR beta chains, most appeared HLA-restricted in a later analysis.

The J gene is TRBJ1-5, the V gene TRBV6-6, with D perhaps matching TRBD1 (6 bases). The sequence came from a woman in her forties or fifties in good health and CMV-seronegative. Specimen: PBMCs. The CDR3 reads CASSYRTGLGNQPQHF. The CDR3 DNA sequence: TGTGCCAGCAGTTATCGCACAGGGCTTGGCAATCAGCCCCAGCATTTT.